The 8 T cell receptor beta chains in this list originate from one sample, sequenced in a study of blood T cells in healthy people across ages. The second PCR ran 7 to 11 cycles with a sample-barcoded 5' primer and J-beta primers. Via MiXCR, TCRdb re-called the 5' RACE reads, giving one row per CDR3 protein. Of 550,000 to 750,000 distinct CDR3 sequences detected, 20% to 25% appear once; the ten largest clones hold roughly 3.6%. Sequencing was performed on blood. The receptors come from a man aged 65 to 85 in good health.

The gene calls are TRBV14 and TRBJ1-2; perhaps TRBD1 as D (5 bases). The CDR3 loop spans 12 amino acids. Between the trimmed V and J ends, which lost 0 bases and 10 bases, there was a span of 9 bases. Germline V gives CDR1 SGHDN, CDR2 FVKESK. CDR3 region: CASSQDRTIYTF. The CDR3 DNA is TGTGCCAGCAGCCAAGACAGGACAATCTACACCTTC.

This clonotype appeared a few times. This chain connects TRBV12-3 or TRBV12-4 to TRBJ2-1, with TRBD1 matching over 9 bases. The CDR3 is 15 amino acids. Trimming cost V 7 bases and J 5 bases; bases outside gene matches: 9. DNA of the CDR3: TGTGCCAGCACCCTCCTGGACAGGGGAAACAATGAGCAGTTCTTC. Its translation: CASTLLDRGNNEQFF.

This chain links TRBV12-3 or TRBV12-4 with TRBJ2-3; TRBD2 matches 8 bases. The J segment lost 1 base and the V segment lost 6 bases, leaving 15 bases of the junction unmatched. The CDR3 spans 18 residues. Here the CDR3 reads CASSDGTSGRVRTDTQYF. CDR3 DNA: TGTGCCAGCAGCGATGGGACTAGTGGGAGAGTCCGCACAGATACGCAGTATTTT.

In this sample, this clonotype turned up a few times. The rearrangement links TRBV6-5 to TRBJ1-2; 7 bases line up with TRBD1. V dropped 6 bases and J dropped 7; count of bases not matched to a gene: 5. The germline CDR1 and CDR2 sequences are MNHEY and SVGAGI. The CDR3 covers 12 residues. The CDR3 DNA sequence: TGTGCCAGCAGGACAGGGCCTGGTGGCTACACCTTC. It is translated as CASRTGPGGYTF.

The chain combines TRBV5-1 with TRBJ1-2, with 7 bases that match TRBD1. The V gene's germline CDR1 is SGHRS and CDR2 YFSETQ. V lost 6 bases and J lost 6; bases outside the gene matches: 2. CDR3 length: 11 residues. DNA for the CDR3: TGCGCCAGCACGACAGGGAATGGCTACACCTTC. It is translated as CASTTGNGYTF.

This clonotype was observed a handful of times. At one end the junction does not follow the germline gene, possibly because of a read error. The V gene is TRBV24-1, the J gene TRBJ2-5, with a weak D call TRBD2 (6 bases). The germline CDR1 and CDR2 sequences are KGHDR and SFDVKD. The CDR3 covers 14 residues. The CDR3 DNA sequence: TGTGCCACCGGTGATACCGGGGGACAAGAGACCCAGTACTTC. It yields the protein CATGDTGGQETQYF.

The chain links TRBV20-1 to TRBJ2-1, with D perhaps matching TRBD2 (5 bases). CDR1 and CDR2 from the germline V gene are DFQATT and SNEGSKA (reference sequence). CDR3 length equals 12 residues. Trimming stripped 4 bases from V and 8 bases from J, with 12 bases between. The CDR3 nucleotides read TGCAGTGCTAAGTCGGGGAAGGATGAGCAGTTCTTC. It codes for CSAKSGKDEQFF.

V usage is TRBV3-1 and J usage is TRBJ1-2; D gene uncertain. The CDR3 loop spans 15 amino acids. The germline CDR1 and CDR2 sequences are LGHDT and YNNKEL (reference sequence). Deletions cut 2 bases from V and 5 bases from J, with 15 bases between. CDR3 in amino acids: CASSQPFRGMYGYTF. DNA of the CDR3: TGTGCCAGCAGCCAACCGTTCCGGGGAATGTATGGCTACACCTTC.